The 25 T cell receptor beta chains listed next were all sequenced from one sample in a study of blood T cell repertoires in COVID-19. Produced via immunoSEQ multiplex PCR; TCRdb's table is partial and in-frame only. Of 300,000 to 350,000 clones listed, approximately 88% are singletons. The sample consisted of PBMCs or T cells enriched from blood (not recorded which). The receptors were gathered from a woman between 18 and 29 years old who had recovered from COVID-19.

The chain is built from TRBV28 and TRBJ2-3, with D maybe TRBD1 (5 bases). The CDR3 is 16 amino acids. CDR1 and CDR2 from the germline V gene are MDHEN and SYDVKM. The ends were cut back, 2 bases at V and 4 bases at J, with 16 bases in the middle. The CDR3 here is CASSLTQGSHADTQYF. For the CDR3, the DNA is TGTGCCAGCAGTTTAACCCAGGGCAGCCACGCAGATACGCAGTATTTT. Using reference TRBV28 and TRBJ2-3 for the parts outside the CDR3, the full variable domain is DVKVTQSSRYLVKRTGEKVFLECVQDMDHENMFWYRQDPGLGLRLIYFSYDVKMKEKGDIPEGYSVSREKKERFSLILESASTNQTSMYLCASSLTQGSHADTQYFGPGTRLTVL.

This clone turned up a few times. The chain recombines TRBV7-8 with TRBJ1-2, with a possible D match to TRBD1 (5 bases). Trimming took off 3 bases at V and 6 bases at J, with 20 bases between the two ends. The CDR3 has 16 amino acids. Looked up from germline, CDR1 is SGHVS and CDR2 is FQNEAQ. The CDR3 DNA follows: TGTGCCAGCAGCTTCGACGTCTGGGGCGCCCTCGATGGCTACACCTTC. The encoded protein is CASSFDVWGALDGYTF.

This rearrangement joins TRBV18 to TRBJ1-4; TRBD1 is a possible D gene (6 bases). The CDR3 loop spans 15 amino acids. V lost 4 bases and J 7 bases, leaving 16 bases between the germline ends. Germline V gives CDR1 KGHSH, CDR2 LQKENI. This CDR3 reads CASSLVTGTVEKLFF. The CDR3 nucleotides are TGTGCCAGCTCACTCGTAACAGGGACCGTTGAAAAACTGTTTTTT.

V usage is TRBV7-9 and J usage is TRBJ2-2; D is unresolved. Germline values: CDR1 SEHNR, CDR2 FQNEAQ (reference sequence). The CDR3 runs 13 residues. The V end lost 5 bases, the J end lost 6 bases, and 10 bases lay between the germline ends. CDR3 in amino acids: CASSPYVAGELFF. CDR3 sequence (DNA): TGTGCCAGCAGCCCCTACGTTGCCGGGGAGCTGTTTTTT. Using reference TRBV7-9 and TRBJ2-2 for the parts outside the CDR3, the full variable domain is DTGVSQNPRHKITKRGQNVTFRCDPISEHNRLYWYRQTLGQGPEFLTYFQNEAQLEKSRLLSDRFSAERPKGSFSTLEIQRTEQGDSAMYLCASSPYVAGELFFGEGSRLTVL.

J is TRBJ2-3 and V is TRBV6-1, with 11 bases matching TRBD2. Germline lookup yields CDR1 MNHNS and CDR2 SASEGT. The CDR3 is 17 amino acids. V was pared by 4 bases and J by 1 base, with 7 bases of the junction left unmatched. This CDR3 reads CASSGLAGGWGTDTQYF. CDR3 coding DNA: TGTGCCAGCAGTGGGCTAGCGGGAGGATGGGGCACAGATACGCAGTATTTT.

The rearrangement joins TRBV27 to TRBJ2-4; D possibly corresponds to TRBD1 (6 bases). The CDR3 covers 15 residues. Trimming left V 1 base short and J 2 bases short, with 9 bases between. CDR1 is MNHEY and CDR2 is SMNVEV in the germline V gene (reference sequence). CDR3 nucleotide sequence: TGTGCCAGCAGTTTATTTCAGGGGTCCAAAAACATTCAGTACTTC. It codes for CASSLFQGSKNIQYF.

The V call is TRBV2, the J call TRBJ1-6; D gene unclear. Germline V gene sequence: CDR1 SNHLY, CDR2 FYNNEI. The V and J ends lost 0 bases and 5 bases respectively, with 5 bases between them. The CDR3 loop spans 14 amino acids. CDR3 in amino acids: CASSEAADNSPLHF. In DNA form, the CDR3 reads TGTGCCAGCAGTGAAGCGGCGGATAATTCACCCCTCCACTTT.

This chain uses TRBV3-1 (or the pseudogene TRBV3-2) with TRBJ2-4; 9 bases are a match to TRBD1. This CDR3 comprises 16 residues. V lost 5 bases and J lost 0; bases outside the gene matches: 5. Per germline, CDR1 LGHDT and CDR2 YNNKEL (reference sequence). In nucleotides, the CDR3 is TGTGCCAGCAGCTCACAGGGGGCTGTAGCCAAAAACATTCAGTACTTC. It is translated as CASSSQGAVAKNIQYF.

CDR3 bases: TGTGCCAGCAGCCGGGGGGGACAAGAGACCCAGTACTTC. The encoded protein is CASSRGGQETQYF. This chain uses TRBV9 with TRBJ2-5; 8 bases fit TRBD2. Losses at the gene ends were 4 bases for V and 2 bases for J; bases not matched to a gene: 1. This CDR3 contains 13 residues. Germline lookup yields CDR1 SGDLS and CDR2 YYNGEE.

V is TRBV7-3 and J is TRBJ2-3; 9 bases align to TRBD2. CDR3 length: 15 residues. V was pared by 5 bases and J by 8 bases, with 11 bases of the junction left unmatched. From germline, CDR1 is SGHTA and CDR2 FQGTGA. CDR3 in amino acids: CASSVSGSWDGTQYF. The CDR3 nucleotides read TGTGCCAGCAGCGTTAGCGGGAGTTGGGACGGTACGCAGTATTTT.

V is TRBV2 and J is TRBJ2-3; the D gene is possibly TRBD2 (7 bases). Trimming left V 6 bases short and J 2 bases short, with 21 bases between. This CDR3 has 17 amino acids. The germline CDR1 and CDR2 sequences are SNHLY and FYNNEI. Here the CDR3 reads CASSVPPGGGVTDTQYF. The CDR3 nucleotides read TGTGCCAGCAGCGTACCCCCCGGCGGGGGCGTCACAGATACGCAGTATTTT.

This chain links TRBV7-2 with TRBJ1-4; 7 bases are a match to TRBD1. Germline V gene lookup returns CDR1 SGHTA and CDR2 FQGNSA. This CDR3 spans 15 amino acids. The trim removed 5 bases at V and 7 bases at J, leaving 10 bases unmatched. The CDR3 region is CASSETGARAEKLFF. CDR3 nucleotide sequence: TGTGCCAGCAGCGAAACAGGGGCGCGGGCTGAAAAACTGTTTTTT.

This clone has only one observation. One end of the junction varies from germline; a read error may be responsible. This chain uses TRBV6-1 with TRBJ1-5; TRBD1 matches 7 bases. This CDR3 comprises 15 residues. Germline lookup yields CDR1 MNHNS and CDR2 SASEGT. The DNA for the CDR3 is TGTGCCAGCAGCGAAGGGACAGCGGGCAATCAGCCCCAGCATTTT. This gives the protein CASSEGTAGNQPQHF.

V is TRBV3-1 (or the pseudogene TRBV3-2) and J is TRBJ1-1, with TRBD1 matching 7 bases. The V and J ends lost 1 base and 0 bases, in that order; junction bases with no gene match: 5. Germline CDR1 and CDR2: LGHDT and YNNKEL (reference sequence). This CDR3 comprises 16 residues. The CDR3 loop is CASSQGNRGLNTEAFF. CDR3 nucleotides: TGTGCCAGCAGCCAAGGGAACAGGGGCTTGAACACTGAAGCTTTCTTT.

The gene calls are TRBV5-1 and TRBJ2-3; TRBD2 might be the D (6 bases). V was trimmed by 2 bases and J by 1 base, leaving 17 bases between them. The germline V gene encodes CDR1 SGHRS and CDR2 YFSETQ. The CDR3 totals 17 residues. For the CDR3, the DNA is TGCGCCAGCAGCTTTTTTTATCGGCGGGGTGGCACAGATACGCAGTATTTT. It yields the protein CASSFFYRRGGTDTQYF. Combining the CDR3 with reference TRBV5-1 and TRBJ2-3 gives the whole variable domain KAGVTQTPRYLIKTRGQQVTLSCSPISGHRSVSWYQQTPGQGLQFLFEYFSETQRNKGNFPGRFSGRQFSNSRSEMNVSTLELGDSALYLCASSFFYRRGGTDTQYFGPGTRLTVL.

CDR3 nucleotide sequence: TGTGCCAGCAGCTTCGGGGGAGGCGATCAGCCCCAGCATTTT. Translated: CASSFGGGDQPQHF. The rearrangement joins TRBV7-2 to TRBJ1-5; weak D call: TRBD1 (5 bases). CDR1 is SGHTA and CDR2 is FQGNSA in the germline V gene. V lost 3 bases and J 5 bases, leaving 11 bases between the germline ends. This CDR3 comprises 14 residues.

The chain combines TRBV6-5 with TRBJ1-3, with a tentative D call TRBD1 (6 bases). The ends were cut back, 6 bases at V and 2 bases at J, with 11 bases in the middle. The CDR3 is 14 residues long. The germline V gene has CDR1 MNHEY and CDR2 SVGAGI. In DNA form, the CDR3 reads TGTGCCAGCAGCACAGGGATCGCTGGAAACACCATATATTTT. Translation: CASSTGIAGNTIYF.

The CDR3 sequence: CASRPLPGTSGTYNEQFF. The CDR3 DNA sequence: TGTGCCAGCAGGCCACTTCCCGGGACTAGCGGAACCTACAATGAGCAGTTCTTC. The genes are TRBV28 and TRBJ2-1; the match to TRBD2 covers 11 bases. Germline values: CDR1 MDHEN, CDR2 SYDVKM. Trimming at V came to 6 bases and at J to 2 bases, leaving 12 bases not matched to a gene. This CDR3 has 18 residues.

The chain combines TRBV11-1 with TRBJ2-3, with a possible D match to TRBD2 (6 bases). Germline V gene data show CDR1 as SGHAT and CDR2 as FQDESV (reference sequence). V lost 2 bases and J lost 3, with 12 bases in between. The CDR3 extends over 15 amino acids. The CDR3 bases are TGTGCCAGCAGCTTAATCGTGGGGGGAACAGATACGCAGTATTTT. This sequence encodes CASSLIVGGTDTQYF.

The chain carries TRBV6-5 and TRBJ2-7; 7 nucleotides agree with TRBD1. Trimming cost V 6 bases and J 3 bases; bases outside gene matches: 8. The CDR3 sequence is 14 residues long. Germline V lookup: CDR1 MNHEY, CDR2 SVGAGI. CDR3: CASSRGTVNYEQYF. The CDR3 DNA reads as TGTGCCAGCAGCCGTGGGACAGTTAACTACGAGCAGTACTTC.

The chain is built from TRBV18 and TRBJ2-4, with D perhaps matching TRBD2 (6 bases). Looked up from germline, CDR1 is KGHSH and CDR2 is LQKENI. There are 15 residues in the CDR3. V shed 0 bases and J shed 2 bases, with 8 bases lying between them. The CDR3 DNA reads TGTGCCAGCTCACCACCCGGCGGGACCAAAAACATTCAGTACTTC. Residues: CASSPPGGTKNIQYF.

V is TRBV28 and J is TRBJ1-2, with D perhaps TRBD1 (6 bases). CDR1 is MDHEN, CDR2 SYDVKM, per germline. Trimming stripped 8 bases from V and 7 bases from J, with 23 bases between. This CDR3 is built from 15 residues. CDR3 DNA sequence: TGTGCCAGCGCCGTGGGAGGGGGGGGCAGAGCTGGCTACACCTTC. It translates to CASAVGGGGRAGYTF.

The CDR3 protein is CASSQLAGDTDTQYF. For the CDR3, the DNA is TGCGCCAGCAGCCAACTAGCGGGAGACACAGATACGCAGTATTTT. V usage is TRBV4-3 and J usage is TRBJ2-3, with 10 nucleotides matching TRBD2. The CDR3 is 15 amino acids. V lost 2 bases, J lost 2 bases, and 1 base stayed unmatched. Germline V gene sequence: CDR1 LGHNA, CDR2 YSLEER.

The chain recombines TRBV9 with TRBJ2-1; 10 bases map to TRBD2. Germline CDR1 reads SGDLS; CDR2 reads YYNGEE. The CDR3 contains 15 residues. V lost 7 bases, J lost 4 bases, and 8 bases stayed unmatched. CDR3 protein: CASGRTSGAYNEQFF. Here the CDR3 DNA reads TGTGCCAGCGGAAGGACTAGCGGAGCTTACAATGAGCAGTTCTTC.

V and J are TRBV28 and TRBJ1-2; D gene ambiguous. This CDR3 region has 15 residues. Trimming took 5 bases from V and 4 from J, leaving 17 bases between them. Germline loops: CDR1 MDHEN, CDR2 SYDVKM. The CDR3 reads CASSPDLNDFYGYTF. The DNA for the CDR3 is TGTGCCAGCAGTCCCGACCTAAACGACTTCTATGGCTACACCTTC.